Sequencing of this T cell receptor (beta chain) was carried out in a study of blood T cell repertoires in COVID-19. As for the study in general: The analysed material was cDNA or gDNA that came from T cells, B-cell-depleted T cells, or PBMCs.

V lost 8 bases to trimming and J lost 7 bases; unmatched junction nucleotides: 8. Looked up from germline, CDR1 is MRHNA and CDR2 is SNTAGT. The CDR3 spans 13 residues. Assay: immunoSEQ multiplex PCR; the TCRdb copy retains only in-frame clones and omits some. This table holds about 45,000 clones, about 80% found once. The sequence was obtained from a man in his 70s with acute or convalescent COVID-19. What was sequenced was peripheral blood. V gene TRBV6-4 combines with J gene TRBJ1-5, with 7 bases lining up with TRBD1. CDR3 loop: CASAEGARQPQHF. CDR3 in DNA: TGTGCCAGCGCAGAGGGGGCAAGACAGCCCCAGCATTTT.